This TCR beta chain was obtained from a study of T cell responses to AZD1222 COVID-19 vaccine. Study findings and constraints: Spike-specific TCR depth and breadth grew after two AZD1222 doses.

The CDR3 has 14 amino acids. Germline assignment: CDR1 SQVTM and CDR2 ANQGSEA. Trimming left V 6 bases short and J 6 bases short, with 18 bases between. With regard to this clone: Its antigen is undetermined.

This table comes from immunoSEQ multiplex PCR, and its TCRdb copy is limited to in-frame clones, with some not included. The data hold about 170,000 clones, with approximately 88% observed a single time. The sequencing here drew on peripheral blood, taken 28 days after the second AZD1222 dose. The chain carries TRBV29-1 and TRBJ1-5; tentative D call: TRBD1 (5 bases). The source of this sequence is an adult who received the AZD1222 COVID-19 vaccine. As DNA, the CDR3 is TGCAGCGTCCGGGACCTTGATCAGGGTCAGCCCCAGCATTTT. Its translation is CSVRDLDQGQPQHF.